This T cell receptor (beta chain) was found in a study of T cell responses to AZD1222 COVID-19 vaccine. Findings and limits, study-wide: There were vaccine-associated CD4 TCRs across spike, dominant at 160-218 and 743-854. A rise in Spike-specific TCR breadth and depth followed two AZD1222 doses.

Using immunoSEQ multiplex PCR, the repertoire was profiled, and TCRdb retains in-frame clones only, with some absent. The repertoire holds roughly 180,000 clones, with less than 95% as singletons. As to this clone: No antigen is known for it.

The sequence was collected from an adult in good health. This sample comprised peripheral blood, obtained on day 0 of AZD1222 vaccination.

CDR3 coding DNA: TGTGCCAGCAGGGCCGGGACAGAGAGGGGCCGGGAGCTGTTTTTT. Encoded protein: CASRAGTERGRELFF. V usage is TRBV6-5 and J usage is TRBJ2-2, with 7 bases lining up with TRBD1. J gave up 9 bases and V 6 bases, and 13 bases lay outside the gene matches. There are 15 residues in the CDR3. From germline, CDR1 is MNHEY and CDR2 SVGAGI.